The rows below give T cell receptor beta chains drawn from one sample of a study of monozygotic twins with inflammatory bowel disease. TCRdb reprocessed the 5' RACE reads and stores each CDR3 protein as one record, lacking DNA. This sample's table reports roughly 160,000 distinct CDR3 sequences. Sequencing used blood. Receptor source: a human donor with ulcerative colitis or Crohn's disease, or a healthy co-twin of an affected twin (not recorded which). CDR3s include the opening cysteine and the closing phenylalanine or tryptophan.

length,J,V,CDR3
14,TRBJ2-5,TRBV6-2/TRBV6-3,CASSYAPGKETQYF
14,TRBJ1-2,TRBV4-2,CASSHGTVVWGYTF
15,TRBJ1-4,TRBV7-2,CASSLAGKMGGSLFF
14,TRBJ2-7,TRBV21-1,CASSARQGFHEQYF
16,TRBJ2-3,TRBV5-1,CASSLGDSWNTDTQYF
17,TRBJ1-3,TRBV5-5,CASSPNPTGVSGNTIYF
16,TRBJ2-2,TRBV7-2,CASSSRERRTTGELFF
15,TRBJ1-2,TRBV11-2,CASSFPRRSGYGYTF
14,TRBJ1-5,TRBV18,CASSRAGGEQPQHF
15,TRBJ2-5,TRBV27,CASSLKWTALETQYF
15,TRBJ2-4,TRBV20-1,CSARDGTIRKNIQYF
14,TRBJ2-6,TRBV20-1,CSARGNSGANVLTF
13,TRBJ2-1,TRBV6-5,CASSSHYVNEQFF
14,TRBJ2-2,TRBV12-3/TRBV12-4,CASRGRKGAGELFF
12,TRBJ1-2,TRBV29-1,CSADGSNYGYTF
14,TRBJ2-7,TRBV5-1,CASSLERGPTEQYF
14,TRBJ2-1,TRBV20-1,CSAAGTSGPEEQFF
15,TRBJ2-1,TRBV14,CASSLLPNFSDEQFF
17,TRBJ1-6,TRBV28,CASLEGRGGSYNSPLHF
14,TRBJ2-1,TRBV15,CATSRGGGPYEQFF
14,TRBJ2-7,TRBV7-2,CASRVSGVTREQYF
12,TRBJ2-7,TRBV5-4,CASSFGGREQYF
15,TRBJ2-5,TRBV7-8,CASSFPDRGRETQYF
15,TRBJ2-1,TRBV12-3/TRBV12-4,CASSLAFGGPNEQFF
13,TRBJ1-2,TRBV6-5,CATIHEAEYGYTF
14,TRBJ2-7,TRBV24-1,CATRDPRQGGEQYF
11,TRBJ1-1,TRBV11-2,CASSQIGEAFF
16,TRBJ2-5,TRBV11-2,CASSLEWGYLTETQYF
16,TRBJ2-1,TRBV24-1,CAISLSQLQGGNEQFF
14,TRBJ2-4,TRBV5-1,CASSLDQFKNIQYF
15,TRBJ1-5,TRBV15,CATSSAYRDNQPQHF
15,TRBJ2-3,TRBV7-6,CASSLDPRSTDTQYF
13,TRBJ1-2,TRBV7-2,CASSLDRGNGYTF
15,TRBJ2-1,TRBV27,CASSLRARAYNEQFF
17,TRBJ2-3,TRBV20-1,CSASPPLGREGPDTQYF
13,TRBJ1-4,TRBV12-3/TRBV12-4,CASRQAVHEKLFF
13,TRBJ2-7,TRBV10-1,CASSGGQGYEQYF
16,TRBJ1-6,TRBV9,CASSVETGPNNSPLHF
13,TRBJ2-1,TRBV28,CASSFLLVNEQFF
13,TRBJ2-3,TRBV11-2,CASSLDHTDTQYF
15,TRBJ1-4,TRBV7-2,CASSLMGGEREKLFF
15,TRBJ1-1,TRBV27,CASRGGGRSNTEAFF
14,TRBJ2-5,TRBV20-1,CSARDGARQETQYF
13,TRBJ2-1,TRBV7-3,CASSLTLRDRLFF
13,TRBJ2-1,TRBV27,CASSLSPSTSELF
14,TRBJ2-7,TRBV20-1,CSAESSNRLYEQYF
14,TRBJ2-7,TRBV20-1,CSAREGTAAYEQYF
15,TRBJ2-7,TRBV5-1,CASSLLRQAPYEQYF
15,TRBJ2-7,TRBV7-8,CASSLRGGSSYEQYF
11,TRBJ1-1,TRBV20-1,CSPGANTEAFF
13,TRBJ2-7,TRBV5-1,CASSGTVSYEQYF
19,TRBJ2-1,TRBV10-2,CASSDDVRDYRRGGNEQFF
16,TRBJ2-1,TRBV4-1,CASTFKPRSSYNEQFF
14,TRBJ1-2,TRBV18,CASSPAELERGYTF
16,TRBJ2-3,TRBV24-1,CATSESSGGGTDTQYF